Presented here are 6 T cell receptor beta chains from one specimen sequenced in a study of shared clonotypes between healthy human individuals. Measured with immunoSEQ multiplex PCR; TCRdb has only the in-frame clones, and not every one. The sample has some 500,000 clones, roughly 95% seen once. Specimen: naive CD4+ T cells sorted from blood. The subset denotes: CD45RA+ positively selected. Receptors were obtained from a young woman in good health.

Comments on this clone: The same CDR3 arises from other DNA sequences in this sample as well. The CDR3 DNA is TGTGCCAGCAGCTTAGCGGGGGGTAGCAATCAGCCCCAGCATTTT. It yields the protein CASSLAGGSNQPQHF. V is TRBV11-2 and J is TRBJ1-5; weak D call: TRBD1 (5 bases). Germline CDR1 and CDR2: SGHAT and FQNNGV. This CDR3 spans 15 amino acids. V gave up 1 base and J gave up 0 bases, with 7 bases separating them.

This chain connects TRBV18 to TRBJ2-7, with D maybe TRBD1 (5 bases). The ends were cut back, 6 bases at V and 4 bases at J, with 13 bases in the middle. The germline V gene has CDR1 KGHSH and CDR2 LQKENI. This CDR3 has 13 residues. CDR3 DNA: TGTGCCAGCTCTGAAGGAAAGGGGTACGAGCAGTACTTC. It codes for CASSEGKGYEQYF.

In its sample, this clone was seen a few times. The rearrangement uses TRBV30 and TRBJ1-5; D unresolved. Trimming took off 0 bases at V and 1 base at J, with 7 bases between the two ends. The CDR3 has 14 residues. The germline CDR1 and CDR2 sequences are GTSNPN and SVGIG (reference sequence). Here the CDR3 reads CAWSVSLSNQPQHF. CDR3 in DNA: TGTGCCTGGAGTGTATCCCTGAGCAATCAGCCCCAGCATTTT.

The V and J genes are TRBV21-1 and TRBJ2-7; the D call TRBD1 from the table was never checked on the DNA. TRBV21-1 is classified as a pseudogene. The CDR3 spans 15 residues. The CDR3: CASSKGGTADYEQYF. The CDR3 DNA sequence: TGTGCCAGCAGCAAAGGGGGGACAGCTGACTACGAGCAGTACTTC.

The chain recombines TRBV25-1 with TRBJ2-2; D might be TRBD1 (5 bases). CDR1 and CDR2 from the germline V gene are MGHDK and SYGVNS. This CDR3 comprises 17 residues. V dropped 2 bases and J dropped 2 bases, with 15 bases sitting between them. CDR3 region: CASSEGAGLANTGELFF. The CDR3 nucleotides are TGTGCCAGCAGTGAAGGGGCAGGGTTGGCAAACACCGGGGAGCTGTTTTTT.

The chain joins TRBV7-3 to TRBJ2-1; TRBD2 matches at 10 bases. The CDR3 consists of 18 residues. J gave up 1 base and V 1 base, and 7 bases lay outside the gene matches. Looked up from germline, CDR1 is SGHTA and CDR2 is FQGTGA. CDR3 nucleotides: TGTGCCAGCAGCTTAAGCCCGGGACTAGCGCGTTCCTACAATGAGCAGTTCTTC. Its protein is CASSLSPGLARSYNEQFF.